This record covers a single T cell receptor beta chain. These data are taken from a study of T cells in Graves' hyperthyroidism and ophthalmopathy. Template material for amplifying TCR beta CDR3 regions consisted of RNA transcripts. When the TCR CDR3 underwent first-round RT-PCR, the HTBI primer set was used. MiXCR, applied by TCRdb to the multiplex PCR reads, yields one record per CDR3 protein. Of about 300,000 distinct CDR3 sequences listed, around a fifth were seen once; the top ten hold under 45%. V lost 7 bases and J 5 bases, leaving 12 bases between the germline ends. CDR1 and CDR2 from the germline V gene are LNHDA and SQIVND (reference sequence). The CDR3 runs 13 residues.

This clonotype was obtained from a man in his fifties or sixties with Graves' ophthalmopathy. The sequenced material came from blood. The rearrangement links TRBV19 to TRBJ1-5; a possible D gene is TRBD1 (5 bases). CDR3 sequence (DNA): TGTGCCAGTACCACCCGGGGGTATCAGCCCCAGCATTTT. Translated, it gives CASTTRGYQPQHF. Looking up the rest from reference TRBV19 and TRBJ1-5 gives the full variable domain: DGGITQSPKYLFRKEGQNVTLSCEQNLNHDAMYWYRQDPGQGLRLIYYSQIVNDFQKGDIAEGYSVSREKKESFPLTVTSAQKNPTAFYLCASTTRGYQPQHFGDGTRLSIL.